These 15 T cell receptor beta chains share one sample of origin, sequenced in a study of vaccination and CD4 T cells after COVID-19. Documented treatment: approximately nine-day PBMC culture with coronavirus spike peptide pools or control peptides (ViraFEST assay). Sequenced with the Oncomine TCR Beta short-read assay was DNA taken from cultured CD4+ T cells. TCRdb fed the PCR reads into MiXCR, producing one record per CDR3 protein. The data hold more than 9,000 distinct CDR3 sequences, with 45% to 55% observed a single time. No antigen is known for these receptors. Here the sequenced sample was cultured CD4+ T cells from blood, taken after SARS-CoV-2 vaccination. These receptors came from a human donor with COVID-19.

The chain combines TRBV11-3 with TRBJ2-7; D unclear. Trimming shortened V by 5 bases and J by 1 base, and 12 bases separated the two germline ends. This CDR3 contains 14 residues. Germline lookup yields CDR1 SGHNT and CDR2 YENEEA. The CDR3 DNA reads TGTGCCAGCAGCGCCCGATGGGTTTCCTACGAGCAGTACTTC. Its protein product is CASSARWVSYEQYF.

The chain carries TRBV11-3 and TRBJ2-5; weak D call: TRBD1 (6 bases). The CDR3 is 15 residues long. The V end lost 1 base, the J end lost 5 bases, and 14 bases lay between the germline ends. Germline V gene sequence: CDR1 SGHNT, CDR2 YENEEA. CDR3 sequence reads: CASSLAGHTQETQYF. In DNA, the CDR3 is TGTGCCAGCAGCTTAGCGGGACATACCCAGGAGACCCAGTACTTC.

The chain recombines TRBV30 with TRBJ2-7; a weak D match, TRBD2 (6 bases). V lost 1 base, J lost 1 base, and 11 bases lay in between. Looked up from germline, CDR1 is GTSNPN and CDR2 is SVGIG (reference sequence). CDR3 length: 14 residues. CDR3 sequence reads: CAWSAGGGSYEQYF. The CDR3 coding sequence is TGTGCCTGGAGTGCTGGTGGAGGGTCCTACGAGCAGTACTTC.

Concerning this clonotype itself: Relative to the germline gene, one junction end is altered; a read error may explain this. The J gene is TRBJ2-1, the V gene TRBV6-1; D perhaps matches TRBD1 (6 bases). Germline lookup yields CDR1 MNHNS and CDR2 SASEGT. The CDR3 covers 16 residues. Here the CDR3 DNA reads TGTGCCAGTAGTGGGAAGAGGGGGATCGGCTACAATGAGCAGTTCTTC. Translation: CASSGKRGIGYNEQFF.

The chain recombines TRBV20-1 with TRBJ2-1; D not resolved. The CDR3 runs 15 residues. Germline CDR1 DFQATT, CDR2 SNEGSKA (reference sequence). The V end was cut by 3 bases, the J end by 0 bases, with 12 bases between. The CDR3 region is CSASDELSSYNEQFF. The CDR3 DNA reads TGCAGTGCTAGTGACGAGCTCAGCTCCTACAATGAGCAGTTCTTC.

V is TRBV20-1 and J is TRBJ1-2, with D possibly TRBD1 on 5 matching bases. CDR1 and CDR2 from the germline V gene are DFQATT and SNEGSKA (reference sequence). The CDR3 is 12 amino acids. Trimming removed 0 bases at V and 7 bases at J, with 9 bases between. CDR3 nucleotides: TGCAGTGCTAGAGAATCAGGGCTTGGCTACACCTTC. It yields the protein CSARESGLGYTF.

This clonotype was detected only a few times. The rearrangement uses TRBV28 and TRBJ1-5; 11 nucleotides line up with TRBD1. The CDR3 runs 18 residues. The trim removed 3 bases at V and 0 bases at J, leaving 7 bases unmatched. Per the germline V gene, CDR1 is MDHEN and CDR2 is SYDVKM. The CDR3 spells CASSFLDRGPSSNQPQHF. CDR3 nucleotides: TGTGCCAGCAGTTTCTTGGACAGGGGGCCGTCTAGCAATCAGCCCCAGCATTTT.

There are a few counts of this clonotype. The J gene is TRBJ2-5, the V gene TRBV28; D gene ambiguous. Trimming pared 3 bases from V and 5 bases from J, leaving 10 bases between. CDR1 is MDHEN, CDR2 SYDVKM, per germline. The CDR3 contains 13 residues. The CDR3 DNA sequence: TGTGCCAGCAGTTTTCCCGCGAGGGAGACCCAGTACTTC. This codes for CASSFPARETQYF. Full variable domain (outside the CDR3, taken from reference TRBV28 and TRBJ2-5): DVKVTQSSRYLVKRTGEKVFLECVQDMDHENMFWYRQDPGLGLRLIYFSYDVKMKEKGDIPEGYSVSREKKERFSLILESASTNQTSMYLCASSFPARETQYFGPGTRLLVL.

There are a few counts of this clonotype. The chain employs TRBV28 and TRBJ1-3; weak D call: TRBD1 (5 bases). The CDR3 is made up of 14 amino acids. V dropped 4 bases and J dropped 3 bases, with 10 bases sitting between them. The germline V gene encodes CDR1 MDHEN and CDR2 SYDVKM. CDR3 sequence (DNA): TGTGCCAGCAGTTCAGGGTTCTTTGGAAACACCATATATTTT. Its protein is CASSSGFFGNTIYF. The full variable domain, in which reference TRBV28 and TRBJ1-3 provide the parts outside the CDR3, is DVKVTQSSRYLVKRTGEKVFLECVQDMDHENMFWYRQDPGLGLRLIYFSYDVKMKEKGDIPEGYSVSREKKERFSLILESASTNQTSMYLCASSSGFFGNTIYFGEGSWLTVV.

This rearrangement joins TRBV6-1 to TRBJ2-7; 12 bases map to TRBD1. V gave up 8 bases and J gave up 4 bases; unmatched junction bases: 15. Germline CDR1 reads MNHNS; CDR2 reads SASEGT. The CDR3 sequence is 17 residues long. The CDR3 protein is CASGPAGTGGVRYEQYF. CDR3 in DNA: TGTGCCAGCGGACCTGCCGGGACAGGGGGCGTTCGGTACGAGCAGTACTTC.

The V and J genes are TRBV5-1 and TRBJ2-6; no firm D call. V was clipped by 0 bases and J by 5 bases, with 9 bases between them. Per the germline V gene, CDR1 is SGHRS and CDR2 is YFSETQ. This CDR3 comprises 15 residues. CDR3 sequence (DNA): TGCGCCAGCAGCTTGGAGGGCACTCGGGCCAACGTCCTGACTTTC. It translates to CASSLEGTRANVLTF. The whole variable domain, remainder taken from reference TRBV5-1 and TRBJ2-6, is KAGVTQTPRYLIKTRGQQVTLSCSPISGHRSVSWYQQTPGQGLQFLFEYFSETQRNKGNFPGRFSGRQFSNSRSEMNVSTLELGDSALYLCASSLEGTRANVLTFGAGSRLTVL.

CDR3 coding DNA: TGCGCCAGCAGTGAGTTGGCGGGGGTTGTCGGGGAGCTGTTTTTT. Its protein product is CASSELAGVVGELFF. The chain joins TRBV10-2 to TRBJ2-2, with 7 nucleotides matching TRBD2. Germline lookup yields CDR1 WSHSY and CDR2 SAAADI. V dropped 1 base and J dropped 7; count of bases not matched to a gene: 6. The length of the CDR3 is 15 residues.

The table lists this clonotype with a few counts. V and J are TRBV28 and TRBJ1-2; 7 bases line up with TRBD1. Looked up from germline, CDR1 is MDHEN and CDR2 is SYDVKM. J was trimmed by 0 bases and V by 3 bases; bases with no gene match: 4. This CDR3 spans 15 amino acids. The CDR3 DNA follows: TGTGCCAGCAGTTTCCGGGGACAGTCTAACTATGGCTACACCTTC. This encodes CASSFRGQSNYGYTF.

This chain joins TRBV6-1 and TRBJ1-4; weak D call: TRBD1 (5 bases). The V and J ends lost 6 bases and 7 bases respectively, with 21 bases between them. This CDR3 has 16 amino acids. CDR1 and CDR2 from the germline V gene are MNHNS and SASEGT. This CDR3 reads CASRAGAGIFGEKLFF. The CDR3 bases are TGTGCCAGCAGAGCCGGGGCCGGGATCTTCGGTGAAAAACTGTTTTTT.

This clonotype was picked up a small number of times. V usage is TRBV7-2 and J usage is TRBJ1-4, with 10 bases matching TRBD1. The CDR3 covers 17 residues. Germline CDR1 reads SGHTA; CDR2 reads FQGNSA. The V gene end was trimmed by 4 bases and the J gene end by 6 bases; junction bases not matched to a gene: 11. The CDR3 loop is CASSSNRAGTGDEKLFF. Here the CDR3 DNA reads TGTGCCAGCAGCTCCAACCGGGCCGGGACAGGGGATGAAAAACTGTTTTTT. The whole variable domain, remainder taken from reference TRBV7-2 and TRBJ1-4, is GAGVSQSPSNKVTEKGKDVELRCDPISGHTALYWYRQSLGQGLEFLIYFQGNSAPDKSGLPSDRFSAERTGGSVSTLTIQRTQQEDSAVYLCASSSNRAGTGDEKLFFGSGTQLSVL.